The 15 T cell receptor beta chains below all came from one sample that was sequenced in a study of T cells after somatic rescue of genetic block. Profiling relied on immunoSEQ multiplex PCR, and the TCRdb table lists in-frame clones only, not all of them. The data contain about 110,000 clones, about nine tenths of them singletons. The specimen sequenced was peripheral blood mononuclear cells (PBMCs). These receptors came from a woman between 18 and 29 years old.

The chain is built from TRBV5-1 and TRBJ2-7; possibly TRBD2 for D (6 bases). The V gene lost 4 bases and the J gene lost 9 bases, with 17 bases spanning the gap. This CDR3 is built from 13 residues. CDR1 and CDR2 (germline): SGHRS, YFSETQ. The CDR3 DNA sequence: TGCGCCAGCAGCCCGGGAGCGGAGGCAGTGCAGTACTTC. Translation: CASSPGAEAVQYF.

The CDR3 nucleotides are TGTGCCAGCAGCCAAGATGTGCTATCCCTCACTGAAGCTTTCTTT. This codes for CASSQDVLSLTEAFF. The chain links TRBV4-2 to TRBJ1-1; D is unresolved. The germline V gene has CDR1 LGHNA and CDR2 YNFKEQ. Trimming took off 0 bases at V and 4 bases at J, with 12 bases between the two ends. The length of the CDR3 is 15 residues.

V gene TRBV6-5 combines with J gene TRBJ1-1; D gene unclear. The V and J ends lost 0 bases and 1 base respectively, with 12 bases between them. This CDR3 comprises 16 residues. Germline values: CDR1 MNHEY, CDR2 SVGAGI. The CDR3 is CASSYSPAGTNTEAFF. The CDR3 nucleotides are TGTGCCAGCAGTTACTCACCGGCAGGCACGAACACTGAAGCTTTCTTT.

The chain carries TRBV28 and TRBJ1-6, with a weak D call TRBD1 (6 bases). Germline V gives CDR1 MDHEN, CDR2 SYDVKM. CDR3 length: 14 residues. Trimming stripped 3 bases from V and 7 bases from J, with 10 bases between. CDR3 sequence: CASSFAGANSPLHF. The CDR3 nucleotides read TGTGCCAGCAGTTTTGCGGGGGCGAATTCACCCCTCCACTTT.

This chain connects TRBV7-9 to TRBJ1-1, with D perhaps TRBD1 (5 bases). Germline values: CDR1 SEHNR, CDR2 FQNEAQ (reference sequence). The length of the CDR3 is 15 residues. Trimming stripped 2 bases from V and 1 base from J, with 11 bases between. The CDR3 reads CASSLKGFGNTEAFF. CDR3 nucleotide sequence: TGTGCCAGCAGCTTAAAGGGGTTTGGGAACACTGAAGCTTTCTTT.

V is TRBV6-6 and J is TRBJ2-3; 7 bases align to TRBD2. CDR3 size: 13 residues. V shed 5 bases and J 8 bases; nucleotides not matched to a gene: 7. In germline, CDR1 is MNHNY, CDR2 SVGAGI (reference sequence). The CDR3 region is CASSAREASTQYF. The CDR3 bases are TGTGCCAGCAGTGCCCGGGAGGCGAGTACGCAGTATTTT.

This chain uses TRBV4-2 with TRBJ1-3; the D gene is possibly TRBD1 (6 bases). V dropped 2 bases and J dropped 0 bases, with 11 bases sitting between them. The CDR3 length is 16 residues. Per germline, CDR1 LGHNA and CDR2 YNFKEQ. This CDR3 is CASSQITGSSGNTIYF. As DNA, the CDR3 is TGTGCCAGCAGCCAAATAACAGGGTCCTCTGGAAACACCATATATTTT.

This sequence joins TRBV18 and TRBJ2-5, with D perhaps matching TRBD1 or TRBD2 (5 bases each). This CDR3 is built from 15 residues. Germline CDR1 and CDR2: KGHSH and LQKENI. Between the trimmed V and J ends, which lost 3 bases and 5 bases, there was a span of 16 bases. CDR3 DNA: TGTGCCAGCTCACCTTCCGGGGACCCCAGGGAGACCCAGTACTTC. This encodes CASSPSGDPRETQYF.

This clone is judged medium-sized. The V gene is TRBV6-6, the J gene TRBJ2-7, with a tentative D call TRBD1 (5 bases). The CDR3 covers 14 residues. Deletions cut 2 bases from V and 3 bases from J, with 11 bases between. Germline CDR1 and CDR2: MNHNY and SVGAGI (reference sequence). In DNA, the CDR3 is TGTGCCAGCAGTTACCGGACAAGCCTCTACGAGCAGTACTTC. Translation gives CASSYRTSLYEQYF.

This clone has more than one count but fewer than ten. The CDR3 here is CASSYGTDSNQPQHF. In nucleotides, the CDR3 is TGTGCCAGCAGCTACGGGACAGATAGCAATCAGCCCCAGCATTTT. J is TRBJ1-5 and V is TRBV4-2, with 7 bases lining up with TRBD1. Germline V gene sequence: CDR1 LGHNA, CDR2 YNFKEQ. Unmatched junction bases numbered 4, after V lost 5 bases and J lost 0 bases. The length of the CDR3 is 15 residues.

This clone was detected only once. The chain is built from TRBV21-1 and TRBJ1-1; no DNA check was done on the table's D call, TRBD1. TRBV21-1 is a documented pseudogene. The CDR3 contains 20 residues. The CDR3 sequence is CASSKGDRVFMGVRNTEAFF. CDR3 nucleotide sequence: TGTGCCAGCAGCAAAGGGGACAGGGTCTTCATGGGGGTACGGAACACTGAAGCTTTCTTT.

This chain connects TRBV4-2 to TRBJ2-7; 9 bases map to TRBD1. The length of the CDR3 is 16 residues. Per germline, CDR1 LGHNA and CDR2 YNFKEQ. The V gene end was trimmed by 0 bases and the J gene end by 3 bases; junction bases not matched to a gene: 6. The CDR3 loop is CASSQEGTGKGYEQYF. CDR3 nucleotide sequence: TGTGCCAGCAGCCAAGAGGGGACAGGGAAAGGCTACGAGCAGTACTTC.

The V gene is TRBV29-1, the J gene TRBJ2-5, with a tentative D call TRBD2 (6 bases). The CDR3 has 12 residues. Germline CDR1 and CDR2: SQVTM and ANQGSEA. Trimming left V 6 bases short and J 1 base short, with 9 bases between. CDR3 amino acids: CSVGGFQETQYF. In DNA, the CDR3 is TGCAGCGTGGGGGGTTTCCAAGAGACCCAGTACTTC. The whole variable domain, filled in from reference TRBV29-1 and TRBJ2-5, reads SAVISQKPSRDICQRGTSLTIQCQVDSQVTMMFWYRQQPGQSLTLIATANQGSEATYESGFVIDKFPISRPNLTFSTLTVSNMSPEDSSIYLCSVGGFQETQYFGPGTRLLVL.

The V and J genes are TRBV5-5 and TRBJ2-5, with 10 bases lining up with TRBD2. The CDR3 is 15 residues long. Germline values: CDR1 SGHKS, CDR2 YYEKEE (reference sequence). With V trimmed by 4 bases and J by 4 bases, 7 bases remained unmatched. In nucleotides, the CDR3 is TGTGCCAGCAGCACCATAGCGGGGGGTGGAGAGACCCAGTACTTC. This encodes CASSTIAGGGETQYF.

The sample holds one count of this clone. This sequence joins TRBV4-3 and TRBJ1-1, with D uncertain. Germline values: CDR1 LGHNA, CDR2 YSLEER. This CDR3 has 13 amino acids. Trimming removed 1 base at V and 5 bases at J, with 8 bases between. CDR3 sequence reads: CASSQGAGTEAFF. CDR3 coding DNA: TGCGCCAGCAGCCAAGGTGCGGGGACTGAAGCTTTCTTT.